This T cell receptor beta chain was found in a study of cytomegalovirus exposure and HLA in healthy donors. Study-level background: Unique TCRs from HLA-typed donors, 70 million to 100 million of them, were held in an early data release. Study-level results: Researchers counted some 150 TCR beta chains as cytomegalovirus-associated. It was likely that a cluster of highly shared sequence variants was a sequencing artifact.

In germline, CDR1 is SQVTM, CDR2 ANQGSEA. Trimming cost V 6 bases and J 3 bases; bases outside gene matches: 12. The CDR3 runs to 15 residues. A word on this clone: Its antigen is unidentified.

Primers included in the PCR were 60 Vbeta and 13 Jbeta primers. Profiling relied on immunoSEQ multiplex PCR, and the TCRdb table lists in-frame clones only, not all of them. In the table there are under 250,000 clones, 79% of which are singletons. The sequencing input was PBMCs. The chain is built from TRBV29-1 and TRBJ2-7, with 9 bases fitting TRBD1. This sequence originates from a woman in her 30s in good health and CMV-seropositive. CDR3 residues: CSVLNRDRASYEQYF. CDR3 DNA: TGCAGCGTACTCAACCGGGACAGGGCAAGCTACGAGCAGTACTTC.